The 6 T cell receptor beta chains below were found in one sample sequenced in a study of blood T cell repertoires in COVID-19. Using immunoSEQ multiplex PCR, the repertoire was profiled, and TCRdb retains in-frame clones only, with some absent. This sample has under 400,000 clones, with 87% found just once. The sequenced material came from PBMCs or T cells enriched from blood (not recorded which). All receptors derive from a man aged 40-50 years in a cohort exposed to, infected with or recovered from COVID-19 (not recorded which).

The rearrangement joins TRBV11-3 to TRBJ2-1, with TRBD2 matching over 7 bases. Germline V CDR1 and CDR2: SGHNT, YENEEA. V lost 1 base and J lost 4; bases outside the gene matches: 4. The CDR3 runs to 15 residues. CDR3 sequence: CASSLAYSGYNEQFF. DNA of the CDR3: TGTGCCAGCAGCTTAGCTTATAGCGGGTACAATGAGCAGTTCTTC.

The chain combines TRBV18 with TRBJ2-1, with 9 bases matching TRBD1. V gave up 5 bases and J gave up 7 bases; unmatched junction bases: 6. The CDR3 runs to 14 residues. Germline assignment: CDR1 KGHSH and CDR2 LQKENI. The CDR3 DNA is TGTGCCAGCTCATCTAGACAGGGGGATAATGAGCAGTTCTTC. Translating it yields CASSSRQGDNEQFF.

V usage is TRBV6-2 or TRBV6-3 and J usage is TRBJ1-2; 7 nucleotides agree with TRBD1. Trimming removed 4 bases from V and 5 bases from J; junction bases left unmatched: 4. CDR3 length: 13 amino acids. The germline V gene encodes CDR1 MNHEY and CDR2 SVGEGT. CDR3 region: CASSFDREYGYTF. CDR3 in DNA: TGTGCCAGCAGTTTCGACAGGGAATATGGCTACACCTTC.

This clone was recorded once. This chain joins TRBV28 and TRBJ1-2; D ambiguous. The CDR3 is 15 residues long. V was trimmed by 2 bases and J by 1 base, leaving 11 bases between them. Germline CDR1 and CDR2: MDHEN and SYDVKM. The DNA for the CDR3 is TGTGCCAGCAGTTTAAGGCCGGGTCTTAACTATGGCTACACCTTC. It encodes CASSLRPGLNYGYTF.

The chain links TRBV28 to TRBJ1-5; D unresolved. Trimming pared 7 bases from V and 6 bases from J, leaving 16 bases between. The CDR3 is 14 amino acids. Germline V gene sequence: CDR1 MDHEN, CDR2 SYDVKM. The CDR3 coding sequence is TGTGCCAGCACCCTTAGAGGCAAATTTCAGCCCCAGCATTTT. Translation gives CASTLRGKFQPQHF. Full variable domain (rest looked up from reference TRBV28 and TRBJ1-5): DVKVTQSSRYLVKRTGEKVFLECVQDMDHENMFWYRQDPGLGLRLIYFSYDVKMKEKGDIPEGYSVSREKKERFSLILESASTNQTSMYLCASTLRGKFQPQHFGDGTRLSIL.

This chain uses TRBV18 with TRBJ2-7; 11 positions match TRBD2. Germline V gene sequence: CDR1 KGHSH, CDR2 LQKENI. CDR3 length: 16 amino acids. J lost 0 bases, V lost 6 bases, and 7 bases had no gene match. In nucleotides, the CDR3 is TGTGCCAGCTCGGGTATAGCGGGAGGGCCCTCCTACGAGCAGTACTTC. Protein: CASSGIAGGPSYEQYF.